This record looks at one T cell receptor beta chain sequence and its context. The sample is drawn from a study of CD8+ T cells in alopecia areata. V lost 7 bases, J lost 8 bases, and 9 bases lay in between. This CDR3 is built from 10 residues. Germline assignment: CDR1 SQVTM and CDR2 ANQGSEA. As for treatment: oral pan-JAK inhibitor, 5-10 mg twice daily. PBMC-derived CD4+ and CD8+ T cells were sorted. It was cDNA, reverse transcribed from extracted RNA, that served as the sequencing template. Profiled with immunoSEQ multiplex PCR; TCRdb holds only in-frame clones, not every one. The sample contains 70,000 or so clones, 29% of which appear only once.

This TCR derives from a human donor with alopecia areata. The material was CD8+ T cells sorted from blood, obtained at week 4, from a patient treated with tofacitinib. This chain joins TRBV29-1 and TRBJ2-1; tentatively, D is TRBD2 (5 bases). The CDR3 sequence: CSAERYEQFF. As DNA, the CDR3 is TGCAGCGCGGAGCGGTATGAGCAGTTCTTC.